A selection of T cell receptor beta chains follows, all from one sample in a study of identical twins. TCRdb processed the 5' RACE reads anew with MiXCR; each CDR3 protein has one entry. The sample includes 400,000 to 550,000 distinct CDR3 sequences, approximately 14% of them seen just once. The same data also contributed to another study, on yellow fever vaccine responses in identical twins.

Sequencing used CD4+ T cells sorted from blood. Receptors were obtained from a woman aged 18-29 years in good health. CDR3s include the opening cysteine and the closing phenylalanine or tryptophan. The D gene is left open where the match is weak. For some rows the clone size is stated as once, few or many, or as a class when expanded; others skip it.

TRBJ2-7 | TRBV29-1 | 12 | TRBD1 | few | TGCAGCGTCGGACAGGTCTCCTACGAGCAGTACTTC | CSVGQVSYEQYF
TRBJ2-2 | TRBV12-3/TRBV12-4 | 15 | - | many | TGTGCCAGCAGCCCCAGGGTATTTGGGACCGGGGAGCTGTTTTTT | CASSPRVFGTGELFF
TRBJ2-5 | TRBV7-2 | 15 | TRBD2 | few | TGTGCCAGCAGCGAAGAGGGACTAGGGTATGAGACCCAGTACTTC | CASSEEGLGYETQYF
TRBJ2-3 | TRBV10-3 | 16 | TRBD1 | few | TGTGCCATCAGTGAGGACCCCCAGGGGGGCACAGATACGCAGTATTTT | CAISEDPQGGTDTQYF
TRBJ1-2 | TRBV14 | 16 | TRBD1 | few | TGTGCCAGCAGCCAAACCCGACAGGGGATTGACTATGGCTACACCTTC | CASSQTRQGIDYGYTF
TRBJ2-5 | TRBV29-1 | 15 | - | - | TGCAGTGTCGGGGTCGTTTGGGGGTTAGAAGAGACCCAGTACTTC | CSVGVVWGLEETQYF
TRBJ2-1 | TRBV3-1 | 14 | TRBD2 | few | TGTGCCAGCAGCCAAGGACCTAGCGGGGGGGAGCAGTTCTTC | CASSQGPSGGEQFF
TRBJ2-1 | TRBV7-2 | 17 | - | - | TGTGCCAGCAGCTTAGTGTCCCTCGGGATGTCCTACAATGAGCAGTTCTTC | CASSLVSLGMSYNEQFF
TRBJ2-7 | TRBV3-1 | 15 | - | - | TGTGCCAGCAGCCGAGTAGGGGGAAGTACGGACGAGCAGTACTTC | CASSRVGGSTDEQYF
TRBJ2-1 | TRBV20-1 | 15 | TRBD2 | few | TGCAGTGCTCCGCGAAGCGGGAGGGCCCGGAATGAGCAGTTCTTC | CSAPRSGRARNEQFF
TRBJ2-7 | TRBV27 | 14 | TRBD1 | - | TGTGCCAGCGGTCCACCAGGGGGCGGGTACGAGCAGTACTTC | CASGPPGGGYEQYF
TRBJ2-7 | TRBV19 | 12 | - | - | TGTGCCACTAGTACGGCTGGCTACGAGCAGTACTTC | CATSTAGYEQYF
TRBJ2-2 | TRBV6-5 | 16 | TRBD1 | many | TGTGCCAGCAGTTACTCGACAGGGGGCCGAACCGGGGAGCTGTTTTTT | CASSYSTGGRTGELFF
TRBJ2-1 | TRBV5-1 | 14 | TRBD1 | many | TGCGCCAGCATGGGGACAGGGGCTAACAATGAGCAGTTCTTC | CASMGTGANNEQFF
TRBJ2-3 | TRBV5-1 | 16 | TRBD1 | - | TGCGCCAGCAGCCCAGGGACAGCACCTTCCACAGATACGCAGTATTTT | CASSPGTAPSTDTQYF
TRBJ2-5 | TRBV2 | 17 | - | - | TGTGCCAGCAGTGAAAGGCGAGGGACTGCGGCGCGAGAGACCCAGTACTTC | CASSERRGTAARETQYF
TRBJ2-4 | TRBV20-1 | 11 | - | many | TGCAGTGCCGATCCAGTTTCCCTACAGTACTTC | CSADPVSLQYF
TRBJ1-1 | TRBV6-5 | 16 | - | many | TGTGCCAGCAGTTACTCAAGGGCCCCCATGAACACTGAAGCTTTCTTT | CASSYSRAPMNTEAFF
TRBJ2-6 | TRBV9 | 16 | - | - | TGTGCCAGCAGCGCCGGGTCTTTTGCTGGGGCCAACGTCCTGACTTTC | CASSAGSFAGANVLTF
TRBJ2-7 | TRBV6-1 | 15 | TRBD1 | - | TGTGCCAGCGGCTGGGGGGACAGGCCAAACTACGAGCAGTACTTC | CASGWGDRPNYEQYF
TRBJ2-2 | TRBV11-1 | 17 | TRBD1 | - | TGTGCCAGCAGCTTAGCAGGACAGGGGCTCCGGGCCGGGGAGCTGTTTTTT | CASSLAGQGLRAGELFF
TRBJ2-1 | TRBV24-1 | 14 | - | - | TGTGCCACCACTTCTTCTAGCTCCTACAATGAGCAGTTCTTC | CATTSSSSYNEQFF
TRBJ2-4 | TRBV20-1 | 16 | TRBD2 | many | TGCAGTGCTCACCCCGGGCGGGGGGGGCCCAAAAACATTCAGTACTTC | CSAHPGRGGPKNIQYF
TRBJ2-7 | TRBV30 | 11 | - | few | TGTGCCTGGAGTGAAAACGACGAGCAGTACTTC | CAWSENDEQYF
TRBJ1-1 | TRBV12-3/TRBV12-4 | 13 | - | - | TGTGCCAGCAGTTTCATCGGGAACACTGAAGCTTTCTTT | CASSFIGNTEAFF
TRBJ1-5 | TRBV20-1 | 12 | TRBD1 | - | TGCAGTGCTCTTACAGGGGTTCAGCCCCAGCATTTT | CSALTGVQPQHF
TRBJ2-1 | TRBV21-1 | 15 | - | - | TGTGCCAGCATGGGGGGGCTAGCCTTTTACAATGAGCAGTTCTTC | CASMGGLAFYNEQFF
TRBJ2-3 | TRBV28 | 14 | - | many | TGTGCCAGCAGTTTAAGGGCAGGGGCAGATACGCAGTATTTT | CASSLRAGADTQYF
TRBJ2-7 | TRBV5-1 | 15 | TRBD2 | few | TGCGCCAGCAGCCCAGCGACTAGCGGGCTTTACGAGCAGTACTTC | CASSPATSGLYEQYF
TRBJ2-7 | TRBV30 | 14 | TRBD1 | - | TGTGCCTGGAGCCGGTCGGGACAGGGGGTCGAGCAGTACTTC | CAWSRSGQGVEQYF
TRBJ2-3 | TRBV30 | 17 | - | - | TGTGCCTGGAGTGTTCCCCCTAGCGAGAGACGCACAGATACGCAGTATTTT | CAWSVPPSERRTDTQYF
TRBJ2-6 | TRBV30 | 15 | TRBD1 | - | TGTGCCTGGAGTGGACAGGGGGCAGGGGCCAACGTCCTGACTTTC | CAWSGQGAGANVLTF
TRBJ2-1 | TRBV5-1 | 14 | - | few | TGCGCCAGCAGCTTGGATGGAGGAGGCAATGAGCAGTTCTTC | CASSLDGGGNEQFF
TRBJ2-1 | TRBV30 | 15 | TRBD2 | once | TGTGCCTGGAACCTACGAGCGGGAGAGGTCAATGAGCAGTTCTTC | CAWNLRAGEVNEQFF
TRBJ1-1 | TRBV20-1 | 11 | - | few | TGCAGTGCTAGAGATCTGGGTGAAGCTTTCTTT | CSARDLGEAFF
TRBJ2-3 | TRBV5-1 | 14 | - | many | TGCGCCAGCAGCTTACAGGGTGGCACAGATACGCAGTATTTT | CASSLQGGTDTQYF
TRBJ2-2 | TRBV20-1 | 17 | TRBD2 | few | TGCAGTGCTAGAGATCCCAGACTAGCGGGAGGGCCCGGGGAGCTGTTTTTT | CSARDPRLAGGPGELFF
TRBJ1-1 | TRBV15 | 14 | - | - | TGTGCCACCAGCAGAGATCGAGGGAACACTGAAGCTTTCTTT | CATSRDRGNTEAFF